The 20 T cell receptor beta chains listed next were all sequenced from one sample in a study of T cell responses to AZD1222 COVID-19 vaccine. Repertoires were generated with immunoSEQ multiplex PCR, while TCRdb's copy carries only in-frame clones and drops some. The repertoire includes some 140,000 clones, approximately 90% of them detected once, and about 3% sits in the top ten. The sample in question was peripheral blood, obtained on day 0 of AZD1222 vaccination. The receptors shown here come from an adult in good health.

The chain couples TRBV12-3 or TRBV12-4 to TRBJ1-2; unclear D gene. V lost 7 bases and J lost 8, with 17 bases in between. This CDR3 spans 13 amino acids. CDR3 loop: CASTVYDTGGYTF. The CDR3 region has the DNA TGTGCCAGCACGGTATATGATACGGGGGGCTACACCTTC.

V usage is TRBV28 and J usage is TRBJ2-5; D uncertain. With 3 bases removed from V and 7 bases from J, the gap between germline ends came to 12 bases. Germline V gene data show CDR1 as MDHEN and CDR2 as SYDVKM. This CDR3 is built from 13 residues. CDR3 in DNA: TGTGCCAGCAGTTTGGGTTCCCAAAGGACCCAGTACTTC. Residues: CASSLGSQRTQYF. The complete variable domain, with remaining parts taken from reference TRBV28 and TRBJ2-5, reads DVKVTQSSRYLVKRTGEKVFLECVQDMDHENMFWYRQDPGLGLRLIYFSYDVKMKEKGDIPEGYSVSREKKERFSLILESASTNQTSMYLCASSLGSQRTQYFGPGTRLLVL.

V and J are TRBV10-1 and TRBJ2-5; unclear D gene. Germline V gene lookup returns CDR1 WNHNN and CDR2 SYGVQD (reference sequence). The CDR3 spans 16 residues. V dropped 2 bases and J dropped 0 bases, with 13 bases sitting between them. The CDR3 loop reads CASSEGIAGDQETQYF. CDR3 sequence (DNA): TGCGCCAGCAGTGAGGGGATAGCTGGGGACCAAGAGACCCAGTACTTC.

The chain links TRBV15 to TRBJ2-3; the D call may be TRBD1 or TRBD2 (5 bases each). Trimming cost V 1 base and J 0 bases, with 8 bases left between them. Germline CDR1 is LNHNV and CDR2 is YYDKDF (reference sequence). This CDR3 region has 15 residues. Written as DNA, the CDR3 is TGTGCCACCAGCAGAGGGGACCGAAGCACAGATACGCAGTATTTT. It yields the protein CATSRGDRSTDTQYF. Variable domain in full (rest from reference TRBV15 and TRBJ2-3): DAMVIQNPRYQVTQFGKPVTLSCSQTLNHNVMYWYQQKSSQAPKLLFHYYDKDFNNEADTPDNFQSRRPNTSFCFLDIRSPGLGDTAMYLCATSRGDRSTDTQYFGPGTRLTVL.

The genes are TRBV5-1 and TRBJ2-7; D is unresolved. Trimming took 4 bases from V and 0 from J, leaving 2 bases between them. CDR1 SGHRS and CDR2 YFSETQ come from the germline V gene. CDR3 length: 11 amino acids. CDR3 DNA: TGCGCCAGCAGCGCCTCCTACGAGCAGTACTTC. Amino acids: CASSASYEQYF. Looking up the rest from reference TRBV5-1 and TRBJ2-7 gives the full variable domain: KAGVTQTPRYLIKTRGQQVTLSCSPISGHRSVSWYQQTPGQGLQFLFEYFSETQRNKGNFPGRFSGRQFSNSRSEMNVSTLELGDSALYLCASSASYEQYFGPGTRLTVT.

This clone was observed once. The V gene is TRBV3-1 (or the pseudogene TRBV3-2), the J gene TRBJ2-3; no definite D call. CDR3 length: 15 residues. Trimming cost V 0 bases and J 2 bases, with 9 bases left between them. Per germline, CDR1 LGHDT and CDR2 YNNKEL (reference sequence). The CDR3: CASSQDGWATDTQYF. CDR3 DNA: TGTGCCAGCAGCCAAGACGGCTGGGCCACAGATACGCAGTATTTT.

The chain is built from TRBV3-1 (or the pseudogene TRBV3-2) and TRBJ1-5, with TRBD1 matching over 8 bases. CDR3 length equals 15 residues. Germline CDR1 reads LGHDT; CDR2 reads YNNKEL (reference sequence). J gave up 2 bases and V 3 bases, and 3 bases lay outside the gene matches. DNA for the CDR3: TGTGCCAGCAGCCAGACAGGGGTAGGCAATCAGCCCCAGCATTTT. Its translation is CASSQTGVGNQPQHF.

This chain connects TRBV7-2 to TRBJ1-3; no firm D call. This CDR3 comprises 13 residues. V was pared by 5 bases and J by 7 bases, with 12 bases between. Germline V gene data show CDR1 as SGHTA and CDR2 as FQGNSA. The CDR3 here is CASSLDTGNTIYF. In DNA, the CDR3 is TGTGCCAGCAGCCTCGACACCGGGAACACCATATATTTT.

CDR3 DNA: TGTGCCAAGCCGACAGACCCCCAAGAGACCCAGTACTTC. This sequence encodes CAKPTDPQETQYF. This rearrangement joins TRBV3-1 (or the pseudogene TRBV3-2) to TRBJ2-5; a possible D gene is TRBD1 (5 bases). The ends were cut back, 10 bases at V and 1 base at J, with 13 bases in the middle. The CDR3 runs to 13 residues. Germline CDR1 LGHDT, CDR2 YNNKEL (reference sequence).

This rearrangement joins TRBV27 to TRBJ2-2; TRBD2 aligns across 11 bases. The trim removed 5 bases at V and 7 bases at J, leaving 9 bases unmatched. This CDR3 is 16 amino acids long. Germline V gives CDR1 MNHEY, CDR2 SMNVEV (reference sequence). As DNA, the CDR3 is TGTGCCAGCAGTAAGTTAGCGGGAGGGCCCGGCGGGGAGCTGTTTTTT. This sequence encodes CASSKLAGGPGGELFF.

The chain uses TRBV7-9 and TRBJ1-4; D call uncertain. V lost 5 bases to trimming and J lost 3 bases, with 13 bases between them. The CDR3 is made up of 15 amino acids. Per the germline V gene, CDR1 is SEHNR and CDR2 is FQNEAQ (reference sequence). The CDR3 region is CASSPSRRSNEKLFF. The CDR3 DNA reads TGTGCCAGCAGCCCCAGCAGGAGATCTAATGAAAAACTGTTTTTT.

This chain joins TRBV28 and TRBJ2-1; 7 bases are shared with TRBD2. Germline V lookup: CDR1 MDHEN, CDR2 SYDVKM. This CDR3 is 15 amino acids long. V dropped 3 bases and J dropped 2; count of bases not matched to a gene: 4. CDR3 in amino acids: CASSFMAGAYNEQFF. The DNA for the CDR3 is TGTGCCAGCAGTTTCATGGCGGGAGCCTACAATGAGCAGTTCTTC.

The chain links TRBV9 to TRBJ2-1; weak D call: TRBD2 (5 bases). This CDR3 has 14 amino acids. The germline V gene encodes CDR1 SGDLS and CDR2 YYNGEE. Trimming stripped 0 bases from V and 3 bases from J, with 7 bases between. The CDR3 DNA sequence: TGTGCCAGCAGCGTAGACGGGAACTACAATGAGCAGTTCTTC. It yields the protein CASSVDGNYNEQFF.

V and J are TRBV9 and TRBJ2-2; 10 bases align to TRBD2. CDR1 and CDR2 from the germline V gene are SGDLS and YYNGEE. The CDR3 is 16 amino acids. With V trimmed by 3 bases and J by 4 bases, 6 bases remained unmatched. The CDR3 spells CASSDRTSGPTGELFF. The CDR3 DNA follows: TGTGCCAGCAGCGACCGGACTAGCGGCCCCACCGGGGAGCTGTTTTTT.

This sequence joins TRBV6-5 and TRBJ1-2; D not certain. Germline V gene sequence: CDR1 MNHEY, CDR2 SVGAGI. V was clipped by 5 bases and J by 4 bases, with 17 bases between them. The CDR3 is 15 residues long. The CDR3 DNA is TGTGCCAGCAGTACAGACCCCCAAGGGCCCTATGGCTACACCTTC. Its translation is CASSTDPQGPYGYTF.

The chain employs TRBV28 and TRBJ2-3; TRBD1 matches 7 bases. Trimming cost V 7 bases and J 1 base; bases outside gene matches: 8. This CDR3 contains 15 residues. Germline loops: CDR1 MDHEN, CDR2 SYDVKM. This CDR3 is CASTADRPRTDTQYF. DNA for the CDR3: TGTGCCAGCACCGCGGACAGGCCCCGCACAGATACGCAGTATTTT.

The chain employs TRBV5-1 and TRBJ1-1; the D gene is possibly TRBD1 (5 bases). Germline V gives CDR1 SGHRS, CDR2 YFSETQ. Deletions cut 2 bases from V and 5 bases from J, with 13 bases between. CDR3 length: 14 amino acids. This CDR3 is CASSLLGGRTEAFF. CDR3 sequence (DNA): TGCGCCAGCAGCTTACTCGGGGGAAGGACTGAAGCTTTCTTT.

V and J are TRBV5-6 and TRBJ2-3; D uncertain. Trimming shortened V by 5 bases and J by 4 bases, and 11 bases separated the two germline ends. Germline CDR1 SGHDT, CDR2 YYEEEE. The CDR3 is 13 residues long. The CDR3 reads CASSLLGSDTQYF. Written as DNA, the CDR3 is TGTGCCAGCAGTTTGTTAGGGTCAGATACGCAGTATTTT.

The CDR3 spells CASSHQGGLRGTEAFF. For the CDR3, the DNA is TGTGCCAGCAGCCATCAAGGGGGTCTCAGGGGGACTGAAGCTTTCTTT. The rearrangement links TRBV5-5 to TRBJ1-1, with 7 nucleotides matching TRBD1. CDR1 is SGHKS and CDR2 is YYEKEE in the germline V gene (reference sequence). V gave up 4 bases and J gave up 5 bases; unmatched junction bases: 14. This CDR3 contains 16 residues. Full variable domain (rest looked up from reference TRBV5-5 and TRBJ1-1): DAGVTQSPTHLIKTRGQQVTLRCSPISGHKSVSWYQQVLGQGPQFIFQYYEKEERGRGNFPDRFSARQFPNYSSELNVNALLLGDSALYLCASSHQGGLRGTEAFFGQGTRLTVV.

The gene calls are TRBV3-1 (or the pseudogene TRBV3-2) and TRBJ2-1; D is tentatively TRBD1 or TRBD2 (6 bases each). V was clipped by 3 bases and J by 3 bases, with 15 bases between them. CDR1 and CDR2 from the germline V gene are LGHDT and YNNKEL (reference sequence). The CDR3 runs 16 residues. This CDR3 is CASSHRTVGGYNEQFF. As DNA, the CDR3 is TGTGCCAGCAGCCATCGGACAGTCGGGGGCTACAATGAGCAGTTCTTC.